A single sample is the source of the 12 T cell receptor beta chains below, sequenced in a study of naive and memory T cell subsets. Both TRBC1 and TRBC2 were covered by a beta constant-region primer of two equimolar oligonucleotides. One entry per CDR3 protein results from TCRdb running MiXCR on the UMI-ligation and nested PCR reads. Counted here are some 150,000 distinct CDR3 sequences, approximately 17% occurring once; the ten biggest clones make up roughly 0.14%. Sequenced: naive CD4+ T cells from blood. All receptors derive from a human donor in good health.

The table lists this clonotype with a few counts. The V gene is TRBV28, the J gene TRBJ2-5, with a tentative D call TRBD2 (5 bases). CDR3 size: 15 residues. In germline, CDR1 is MDHEN, CDR2 SYDVKM. V shed 8 bases and J shed 5 bases, with 21 bases lying between them. The CDR3: CASDPGLARWETQYF. The CDR3 DNA is TGTGCCAGCGACCCCGGTTTAGCGAGGTGGGAGACCCAGTACTTC. Looking up the rest from reference TRBV28 and TRBJ2-5 gives the full variable domain: DVKVTQSSRYLVKRTGEKVFLECVQDMDHENMFWYRQDPGLGLRLIYFSYDVKMKEKGDIPEGYSVSREKKERFSLILESASTNQTSMYLCASDPGLARWETQYFGPGTRLLVL.

V usage is TRBV10-3 and J usage is TRBJ2-2; possible D gene TRBD2, 6 bases. Germline V gene data show CDR1 as ENHRY and CDR2 as SYGVKD. V shed 8 bases and J shed 4 bases, with 20 bases lying between them. CDR3 length equals 16 residues. CDR3 sequence: CAIGARDPPTTGELFF. The CDR3 region has the DNA TGTGCCATCGGAGCGCGGGACCCTCCTACCACCGGGGAGCTGTTTTTT.

This chain uses TRBV20-1 with TRBJ2-2, with D possibly TRBD2 on 6 matching bases. This CDR3 is built from 14 residues. Germline V lookup: CDR1 DFQATT, CDR2 SNEGSKA (reference sequence). The CDR3 DNA is TGCGGACGTTACGGGACTGTGAACACCGGGGAGCTGTTTTTT. Its translation is CGRYGTVNTGELFF.

Ten or more counts support this clonotype. This chain uses TRBV2 with TRBJ2-3; 7 bases align to TRBD1. The length of the CDR3 is 15 residues. Trimming took 10 bases from V and 1 from J; bases not matched to a gene: 11. Germline V gives CDR1 SNHLY, CDR2 FYNNEI. The CDR3 loop reads CATATAGTGTDTQYF. CDR3 nucleotide sequence: TGTGCCACCGCAACGGCCGGGACAGGCACAGATACGCAGTATTTT. Full variable domain (remainder filled in from reference TRBV2 and TRBJ2-3): EPEVTQTPSHQVTQMGQEVILRCVPISNHLYFYWYRQILGQKVEFLVSFYNNEISEKSEIFDDQFSVERPDGSNFTLKIRSTKLEDSAMYFCATATAGTGTDTQYFGPGTRLTVL.

V is TRBV6-5 and J is TRBJ2-3, with 10 bases lining up with TRBD1. This CDR3 is 14 amino acids long. The junction had 0 bases not matched to a gene; V was cut back by 2 bases and J by 4 bases. The germline V gene has CDR1 MNHEY and CDR2 SVGAGI. The CDR3 nucleotides are TGTGCCAGCAGTTACGGGACAGGGGCAGATACGCAGTATTTT. Its protein product is CASSYGTGADTQYF.

This clonotype has at least ten counts. The V call is TRBV2, the J call TRBJ2-7; D possibly corresponds to TRBD2 (5 bases). CDR3 length: 11 residues. Between the trimmed V and J ends, which lost 7 bases and 4 bases, there was a span of 8 bases. Germline V gene sequence: CDR1 SNHLY, CDR2 FYNNEI. The CDR3, as DNA: TGTGCCAGCACAGCGGAGTACGAGCAGTACTTC. Encoded protein: CASTAEYEQYF.

The chain combines TRBV9 with TRBJ2-7, with D possibly being TRBD2 (7 bases). CDR1 and CDR2 from the germline V gene are SGDLS and YYNGEE. The V gene lost 0 bases and the J gene lost 2 bases, with 18 bases spanning the gap. The CDR3 sequence is 17 residues long. The CDR3 here is CASSVGGRGAPPYEQYF. CDR3 in DNA: TGTGCCAGCAGCGTAGGGGGCCGGGGGGCGCCACCCTACGAGCAGTACTTC.

There are many counts of this clonotype. The gene calls are TRBV4-3 and TRBJ2-3; 7 nucleotides line up with TRBD2. V dropped 5 bases and J dropped 2; count of bases not matched to a gene: 13. Germline V gives CDR1 LGHNA, CDR2 YSLEER. This CDR3 region has 17 residues. CDR3 bases: TGCGCCAGCAGCTACGGAGCTGCGGGAGATCCCACAGATACGCAGTATTTT. Translating it yields CASSYGAAGDPTDTQYF.

This clonotype was seen more than once but under ten times. V gene TRBV9 combines with J gene TRBJ2-2, with 8 bases aligning to TRBD2. This CDR3 is built from 15 residues. V gave up 3 bases and J gave up 4 bases; unmatched junction bases: 5. Germline CDR1 is SGDLS and CDR2 is YYNGEE. In DNA, the CDR3 is TGTGCCAGCAGCGATGGACTAGCCGGCACCGGGGAGCTGTTTTTT. Amino acid sequence: CASSDGLAGTGELFF.

This clonotype was seen a few times. This rearrangement joins TRBV27 to TRBJ2-1; no clear D gene. The CDR3 runs to 15 residues. Germline CDR1 reads MNHEY; CDR2 reads SMNVEV (reference sequence). Trimming removed 0 bases from V and 4 bases from J, with 10 bases in between. The CDR3 here is CASSLSSALYNEQFF. CDR3 sequence (DNA): TGTGCCAGCAGTTTATCAAGCGCTCTGTACAATGAGCAGTTCTTC.

V usage is TRBV24-1 and J usage is TRBJ2-1; 11 nucleotides match TRBD2. This CDR3 is 17 amino acids long. The germline gives CDR1 KGHDR, CDR2 SFDVKD. With 1 base clipped from V and 2 bases from J, the junction kept 3 bases outside the gene matches. The CDR3 DNA follows: TGTGCCACCAGTGATTTCCGACTAGCGGGAACCTACAATGAGCAGTTCTTC. This codes for CATSDFRLAGTYNEQFF.

The V call is TRBV20-1, the J call TRBJ1-1, with 10 bases matching TRBD1. This CDR3 spans 14 amino acids. J lost 4 bases, V lost 3 bases, and 5 bases had no gene match. Germline V gives CDR1 DFQATT, CDR2 SNEGSKA (reference sequence). In DNA, the CDR3 is TGCAGTGCTAGCGCCGGACAGGGGGGCACTGAAGCTTTCTTT. It specifies CSASAGQGGTEAFF.